This T cell receptor (beta chain) emerged from a study of regulatory T cells in long-lasting Graves disease. The germline V gene encodes CDR1 MNHNS and CDR2 SASEGT. V was shortened by 6 bases and J by 9 bases, with 15 bases between the two germline ends. The CDR3 spans 13 residues. TCRdb used MiXCR to reprocess the reads, holding one entry per CDR3 protein. This sample carries just under 850 distinct CDR3 sequences, over 65% of them seen once, and the ten largest clones take roughly 13%. Overall study results and limits: Patients with persistent disease shared over 2,500 public clonotypes, outpacing the roughly 1,000 shared by new patients. Newly diagnosed patients had higher TCR diversity than persistent Graves' patients did. With a small sample size, accuracy may have been reduced. Persistent disease was associated with favored TRBV28 usage and with favored use of TRBJ1-2 and TRBJ2-5.

Construction of the TCR library relied on RNA isolated from PBMCs. The count of this clonotype is one. Its matching antigen is unknown. The chain uses TRBV6-1 and TRBJ2-1; D unresolved. This clonotype was sampled from a woman in her late teens or twenties with Graves disease. The sequencing here drew on peripheral blood mononuclear cells (PBMCs), taken with antithyroid drug treatment, in newly diagnosed or persistent Graves disease (not recorded which). CDR3 DNA: TGTGCCAGCAGCACCGGTAGTTCGGGTGAGCAGTTCTTC. It yields the protein CASSTGSSGEQFF.